The rows below give T cell receptor beta chains drawn from one sample of a study of blood T cell repertoires in COVID-19. Produced via immunoSEQ multiplex PCR; TCRdb's table is partial and in-frame only. The data contain about 520,000 clones, around 85% of them singletons. The sequenced sample consisted of peripheral blood. Source of these receptors: a human donor in a cohort sampled during active COVID-19. CDR3s include the opening cysteine and the closing phenylalanine or tryptophan. D genes are given only for firm matches. Where a row states a size, it is once, few, many or the class of an expanded clone; other rows omit it.

cdr3_length j_call d_call v_call clone_size cdr3_aa cdr3_nt
15 TRBJ2-5 TRBD2 TRBV6-5 . CASSSPNTGRETQYF TGTGCCAGCAGCTCCCCAAACACCGGGAGGGAGACCCAGTACTTC
16 TRBJ1-6 TRBD1 TRBV7-2 . CASSARPGQGNSPLHF TGTGCCAGCAGCGCACGACCGGGACAGGGTAATTCACCCCTCCACTTT
13 TRBJ1-4 . TRBV7-9 . CASSLGGGKKLFF TGTGCCAGCAGCTTAGGGGGAGGGAAAAAACTGTTTTTT
13 TRBJ1-4 . TRBV19 . CASSSPGGGKLFF TGTGCCAGTAGTAGTCCGGGGGGCGGAAAACTGTTTTTT
17 TRBJ1-4 TRBD1 TRBV5-1 . CASRPKRGTGVSEKLFF TGCGCCAGCAGGCCTAAGCGTGGGACAGGGGTTTCTGAAAAACTGTTTTTT
15 TRBJ2-2 TRBD2 TRBV5-1 . CASSWTSPNTGELFF TGCGCCAGCAGCTGGACTAGCCCGAACACCGGGGAGCTGTTTTTT
15 TRBJ2-1 TRBD2 TRBV5-1 . CASSLTSGSSNEQFF TGCGCCAGCAGCCTCACTAGCGGGAGTTCAAATGAGCAGTTCTTC
14 TRBJ2-1 . TRBV7-2 . CASSLALGASEQFF TGTGCCAGCAGCTTAGCGCTGGGGGCTAGCGAGCAGTTCTTC
14 TRBJ2-3 . TRBV7-2 . CASSPTGVLDTQYF TGTGCCAGCAGCCCCACGGGAGTATTAGATACGCAGTATTTT
15 TRBJ2-5 TRBD1 TRBV10-3 . CAIRGDRGDQETQYF TGTGCCATCAGGGGGGACAGGGGAGACCAAGAGACCCAGTACTTC
16 TRBJ2-7 . TRBV7-2 . CASSLAADDSPYEQYF TGTGCCAGCAGCTTAGCAGCCGACGACAGCCCCTACGAGCAGTACTTC
12 TRBJ2-7 . TRBV30 . CAWSVVVGEQYF TGTGCCTGGAGTGTAGTAGTCGGCGAGCAGTACTTC
14 TRBJ1-2 . TRBV15 . CATSRRTGSYGYTF TGTGCCACCAGCAGAAGAACAGGGTCCTATGGCTACACCTTC
20 TRBJ1-2 TRBD1 TRBV2 once CASSQKLGGQGGSALRGYTF TGTGCCAGCAGCCAAAAATTAGGGGGACAGGGAGGGAGCGCCCTGAGGGGCTACACCTTC
15 TRBJ2-7 . TRBV7-9 . CASSLGNVGGYEQYF TGTGCCAGCAGCTTAGGTAATGTAGGGGGCTACGAGCAGTACTTC
15 TRBJ1-2 . TRBV4-2 . CASSQDLPRGHGYTF TGTGCCAGCAGCCAAGATCTGCCCAGGGGCCATGGCTACACCTTC
13 TRBJ1-1 . TRBV24-1 . CATSRGGDTEAFF TGTGCCACCAGTAGAGGGGGGGACACTGAAGCTTTCTTT
19 TRBJ1-5 TRBD1 TRBV3-1/TRBV3-2 . CASSHPGQGPLYSNQPQHF TGTGCCAGCAGCCATCCGGGACAGGGACCTCTCTATAGCAATCAGCCCCAGCATTTT
13 TRBJ1-1 . TRBV2 . CASVSFMNTEAFF TGTGCCAGCGTGAGTTTCATGAACACTGAAGCTTTCTTT
15 TRBJ2-1 . TRBV6-5 once CASSLSSYSYNEQFF TGTGCCAGCAGTTTGTCCAGTTACTCCTACAATGAGCAGTTCTTC
14 TRBJ2-5 . TRBV2 . CASSVRLAKETQYF TGTGCCAGCAGTGTACGGCTAGCAAAAGAGACCCAGTACTTC
15 TRBJ1-3 . TRBV6-1 few CASSDQGQYGNTIYF TGTGCCAGCAGTGACCAGGGGCAGTATGGAAACACCATATATTTT
14 TRBJ1-4 TRBD1 TRBV11-2 . CASSQGQGNEKLFF TGTGCCAGCAGCCAGGGACAGGGGAATGAAAAACTGTTTTTT
15 TRBJ1-1 . TRBV28 . CASSPNRDVNTEAFF TGTGCCAGCAGTCCCAACAGGGATGTAAACACTGAAGCTTTCTTT
19 TRBJ1-6 TRBD1 TRBV24-1 . CATSKRTGAPSSYNSPLHF TGTGCCACCAGTAAAAGGACAGGGGCCCCGAGCTCCTATAATTCACCCCTCCACTTT
11 TRBJ2-3 TRBD2 TRBV29-1 . CSVVRQRDHHF TGCAGCGTTGTTCGTCAGCGGGATCATCATTTT
13 TRBJ2-7 TRBD1 TRBV6-5 once CASRETGTGTEYF TGTGCCAGCAGAGAGACCGGGACAGGGACGGAGTACTTC
12 TRBJ1-1 . TRBV28 . CASSSGSTEAFF TGTGCCAGCAGTTCAGGGTCCACTGAAGCTTTCTTT
17 TRBJ1-1 . TRBV11-2 once CASSLAVPGLGDTEAFF TGTGCCAGCAGCTTAGCCGTTCCAGGTCTCGGCGACACTGAAGCTTTCTTT
13 TRBJ1-5 . TRBV6-6 once CASSYGENQPQHF TGTGCCAGCAGTTACGGAGAAAATCAGCCCCAGCATTTT
12 TRBJ2-7 . TRBV7-2 . CASSHGPYEQYF TGTGCCAGCAGCCATGGCCCCTACGAGCAGTACTTC
14 TRBJ2-5 . TRBV5-6 . CASSLTGTQETQYF TGTGCCAGCAGCTTAACAGGGACCCAAGAGACCCAGTACTTC
14 TRBJ2-7 TRBD2 TRBV30 . CAQMDLAGSYEQYF TGTGCCCAAATGGACCTAGCGGGCTCCTACGAGCAGTACTTC
14 TRBJ2-7 TRBD2 TRBV29-1 once CSVERTSGSYEQYF TGCAGCGTTGAGAGGACTAGCGGCTCCTACGAGCAGTACTTC
14 TRBJ1-2 . TRBV28 . CASSPGGSGYGYTF TGTGCCAGCAGTCCTGGGGGGTCCGGATATGGCTACACCTTC
14 TRBJ1-6 TRBD1 TRBV3-1/TRBV3-2 . CASSPGQINSPLHF TGTGCCAGCAGCCCGGGACAGATTAATTCACCCCTCCACTTT
14 TRBJ1-1 . TRBV30 . CAWSVAGRDTEAFF TGTGCCTGGAGTGTTGCGGGGAGGGACACTGAAGCTTTCTTT
14 TRBJ2-7 TRBD2 TRBV19 . CASSMSGGRHEQYF TGTGCCAGTAGTATGTCGGGAGGGCGACACGAGCAGTACTTC
16 TRBJ2-2 . TRBV28 . CAVPNRASALNGELFF TGTGCCGTACCGAACAGGGCGAGCGCTCTGAACGGGGAGCTGTTTTTT
17 TRBJ2-3 . TRBV5-5 . CASSPTWGRAYTDTQYF TGTGCCAGCAGCCCCACGTGGGGCAGGGCTTACACAGATACGCAGTATTTT
14 TRBJ1-1 . TRBV4-2 . CASSQAGWGAEAFF TGTGCCAGCAGCCAAGCGGGCTGGGGGGCTGAAGCTTTCTTT
14 TRBJ1-2 TRBD1 TRBV5-4 . CASSHFDRESGYTF TGTGCCAGCAGCCATTTCGACAGGGAGTCTGGCTACACCTTC
15 TRBJ1-4 TRBD1 TRBV20-1 . CSASGTGGGNEKLFF TGCAGTGCTAGTGGGACAGGGGGCGGGAATGAAAAACTGTTTTTT
16 TRBJ2-1 TRBD2 TRBV27 . CASSFTVGGPYNEQFF TGTGCCAGCAGTTTCACCGTGGGAGGGCCCTACAATGAGCAGTTCTTC
14 TRBJ1-5 TRBD1 TRBV9 . CASSPQGGNQPQHF TGTGCCAGCAGCCCCCAGGGGGGCAATCAGCCCCAGCATTTT
13 TRBJ2-7 . TRBV12-3/TRBV12-4 . CASSLDLGGEQYF TGTGCCAGCAGTTTAGACCTGGGAGGCGAGCAGTACTTC
18 TRBJ1-1 . TRBV5-1 . CASSLAGRSTGLNTEAFF TGCGCCAGCAGCTTGGCGGGTCGATCGACAGGCCTGAACACTGAAGCTTTCTTT
13 TRBJ2-4 . TRBV7-2 . CASSTSSKNIQYF TGTGCCAGCAGCACATCGTCCAAAAACATTCAGTACTTC
13 TRBJ1-2 . TRBV27 . CASSLVGGYGYTF TGTGCCAGCAGTTTAGTAGGGGGCTATGGCTACACCTTC
14 TRBJ1-1 TRBD1 TRBV19 . CASSAQGVNTEAFF TGTGCCAGTAGTGCACAGGGGGTGAACACTGAAGCTTTCTTT
16 TRBJ2-3 . TRBV5-4 . CASSLNRPTSTDTQYF TGTGCCAGCAGCTTGAATCGCCCAACTAGCACAGATACGCAGTATTTT
13 TRBJ1-1 . TRBV10-3 . CATSRTVNTEAFF TGTGCCACGTCTCGGACAGTGAACACTGAAGCTTTCTTT
15 TRBJ2-2 TRBD1 TRBV9 once CASSVNQGAAGELFF TGTGCCAGCAGCGTTAATCAGGGGGCGGCCGGGGAGCTGTTTTTT
13 TRBJ1-2 . TRBV7-2 few CASSPDRNYGYTF TGTGCCAGCAGCCCCGACAGGAACTATGGCTACACCTTC
20 TRBJ2-3 TRBD2 TRBV18 . CASSPVRSSGRESSTDTQYF TGTGCCAGCTCACCAGTTCGGAGTAGCGGGAGGGAAAGTAGCACAGATACGCAGTATTTT
13 TRBJ1-2 TRBD1 TRBV28 . CASSLDRGYGYTF TGTGCCAGCAGTCTGGACAGGGGATATGGCTACACCTTC
18 TRBJ2-3 TRBD2 TRBV15 . CATSRDLGTSGTKYTQYF TGTGCCACCAGCAGAGATTTAGGGACTAGCGGGACAAAGTATACGCAGTATTTT
13 TRBJ1-2 . TRBV7-2 . CASSLNQNYGYTF TGTGCCAGCAGCTTAAATCAGAACTATGGCTACACCTTC
15 TRBJ2-1 TRBD2 TRBV19 once CASSVSGSSYNEQFF TGTGCCAGTAGTGTGAGCGGGAGCTCCTACAATGAGCAGTTCTTC
16 TRBJ2-1 TRBD1 TRBV5-6 . CASSFGTGGAYNEQFF TGTGCCAGCAGCTTCGGGACAGGGGGCGCCTACAATGAGCAGTTCTTC